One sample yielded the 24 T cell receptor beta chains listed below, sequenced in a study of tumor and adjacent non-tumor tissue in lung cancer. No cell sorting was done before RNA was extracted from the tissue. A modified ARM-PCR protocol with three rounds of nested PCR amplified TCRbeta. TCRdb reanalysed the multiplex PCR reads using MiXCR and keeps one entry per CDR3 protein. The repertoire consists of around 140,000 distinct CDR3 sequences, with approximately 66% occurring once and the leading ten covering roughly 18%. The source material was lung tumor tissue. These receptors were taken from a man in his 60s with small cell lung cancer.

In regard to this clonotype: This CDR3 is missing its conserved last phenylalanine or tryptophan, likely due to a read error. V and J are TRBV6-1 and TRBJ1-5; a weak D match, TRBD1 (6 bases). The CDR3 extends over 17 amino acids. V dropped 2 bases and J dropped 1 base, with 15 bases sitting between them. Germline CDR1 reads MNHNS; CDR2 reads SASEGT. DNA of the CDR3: TGTGCCAGCAGTGAAAATTACAGGGATGAGAGCAATCAGCCCCAGCATTAT. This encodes CASSENYRDESNQPQHY.

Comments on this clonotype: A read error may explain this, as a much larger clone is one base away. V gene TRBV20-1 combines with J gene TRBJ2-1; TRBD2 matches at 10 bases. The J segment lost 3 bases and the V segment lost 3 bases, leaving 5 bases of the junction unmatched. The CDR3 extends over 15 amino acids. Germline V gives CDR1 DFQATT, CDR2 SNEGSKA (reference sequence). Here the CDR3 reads CSASVAGGYYNEQFF. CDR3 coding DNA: TGCAGTGCTAGTGTAGCGGGAGGTTACTACAATGAGCAGTTCTTC.

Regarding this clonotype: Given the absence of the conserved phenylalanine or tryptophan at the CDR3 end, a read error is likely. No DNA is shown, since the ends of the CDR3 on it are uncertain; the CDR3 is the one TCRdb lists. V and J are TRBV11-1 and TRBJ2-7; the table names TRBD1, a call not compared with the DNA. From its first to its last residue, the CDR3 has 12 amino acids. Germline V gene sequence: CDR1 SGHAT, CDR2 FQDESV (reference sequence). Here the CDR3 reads CASSRQGREEYL.

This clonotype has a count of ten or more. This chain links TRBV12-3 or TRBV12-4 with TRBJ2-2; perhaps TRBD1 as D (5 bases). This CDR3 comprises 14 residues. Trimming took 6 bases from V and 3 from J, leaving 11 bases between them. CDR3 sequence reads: CASRSQGYTGELFF. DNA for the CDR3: TGTGCCAGCAGATCTCAGGGCTACACCGGGGAGCTGTTTTTT.

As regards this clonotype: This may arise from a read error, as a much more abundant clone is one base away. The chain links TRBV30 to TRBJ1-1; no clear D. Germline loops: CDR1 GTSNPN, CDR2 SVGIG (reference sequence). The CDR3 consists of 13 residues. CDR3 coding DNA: TGTGTCTGGAGTAGTACTGGCGCGCTCGAAGCTTTCTTT. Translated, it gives CVWSSTGALEAFF. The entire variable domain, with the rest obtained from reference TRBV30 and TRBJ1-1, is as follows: SQTIHQWPATLVQPVGSPLSLECTVEGTSNPNLYWYRQAAGRGLQLLFYSVGIGQISSEVPQNLSASRPQDRQFILSSKKLLLSDSGFYLCVWSSTGALEAFFGQGTRLTVV.

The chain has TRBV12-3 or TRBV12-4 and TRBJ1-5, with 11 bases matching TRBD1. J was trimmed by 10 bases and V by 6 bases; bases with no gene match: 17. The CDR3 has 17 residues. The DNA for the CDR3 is TGTGCCAGCAGCTCCCGAACGGACAGGGGGCGCGCTCATCCCCAGCATTTT. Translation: CASSSRTDRGRAHPQHF.

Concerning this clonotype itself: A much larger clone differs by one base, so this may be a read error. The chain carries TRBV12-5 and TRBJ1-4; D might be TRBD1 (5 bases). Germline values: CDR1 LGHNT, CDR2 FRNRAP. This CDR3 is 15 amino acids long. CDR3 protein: CVSGSTWGSAEKLFF. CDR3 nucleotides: TGTGTTAGTGGTTCGACGTGGGGGTCGGCTGAAAAACTGTTTTTT.

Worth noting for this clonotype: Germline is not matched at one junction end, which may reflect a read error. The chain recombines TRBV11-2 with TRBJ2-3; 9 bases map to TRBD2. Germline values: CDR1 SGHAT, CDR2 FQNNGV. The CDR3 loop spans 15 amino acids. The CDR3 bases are TGTGTCAGCAGATTACCAGCGGGAGGATTAGATACGCAGTATTTT. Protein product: CVSRLPAGGLDTQYF.

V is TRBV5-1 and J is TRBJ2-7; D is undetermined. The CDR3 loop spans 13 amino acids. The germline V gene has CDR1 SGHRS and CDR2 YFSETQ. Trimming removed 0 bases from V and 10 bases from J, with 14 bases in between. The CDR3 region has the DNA TGCGCCAGCAGCTTGGCCCGGACGGTAGATCAGTACTTC. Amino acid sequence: CASSLARTVDQYF.

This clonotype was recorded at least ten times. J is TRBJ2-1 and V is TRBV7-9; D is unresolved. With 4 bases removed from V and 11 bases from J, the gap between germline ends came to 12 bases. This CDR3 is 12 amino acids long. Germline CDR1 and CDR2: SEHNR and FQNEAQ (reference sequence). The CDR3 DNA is TGTGCCAGCAGCTCGAATCCAGAGCAGCAGTTCTTC. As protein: CASSSNPEQQFF.

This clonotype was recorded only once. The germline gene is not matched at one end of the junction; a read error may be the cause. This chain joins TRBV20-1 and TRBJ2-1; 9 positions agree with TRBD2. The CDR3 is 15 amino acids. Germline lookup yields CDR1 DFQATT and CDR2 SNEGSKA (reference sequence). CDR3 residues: CSAEGVAGEYNEQFF. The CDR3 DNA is TGTAGTGCGGAAGGGGTAGCGGGAGAGTACAATGAGCAGTTCTTC.

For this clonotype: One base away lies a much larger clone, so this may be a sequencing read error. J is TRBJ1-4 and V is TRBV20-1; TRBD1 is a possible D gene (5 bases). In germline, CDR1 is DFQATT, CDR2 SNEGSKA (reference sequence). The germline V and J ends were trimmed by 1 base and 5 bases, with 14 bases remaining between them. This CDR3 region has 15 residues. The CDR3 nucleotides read TGCAGTGCTAGAGTTCGGTCAGGGTGGAATGAAAAACTGTTTTTT. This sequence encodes CSARVRSGWNEKLFF.

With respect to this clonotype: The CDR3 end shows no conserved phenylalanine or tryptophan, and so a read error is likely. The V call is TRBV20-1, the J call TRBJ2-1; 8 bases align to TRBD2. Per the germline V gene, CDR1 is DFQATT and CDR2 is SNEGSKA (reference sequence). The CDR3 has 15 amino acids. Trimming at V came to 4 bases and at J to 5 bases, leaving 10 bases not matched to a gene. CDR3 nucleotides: TGCAGTGCTAACGGTCCAGCGGGAGACCACAATGAGCAGTTCATC. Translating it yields CSANGPAGDHNEQFI.

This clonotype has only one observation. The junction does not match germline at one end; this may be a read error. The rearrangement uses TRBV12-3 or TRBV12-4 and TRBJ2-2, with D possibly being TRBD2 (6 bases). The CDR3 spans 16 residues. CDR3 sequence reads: CANSSGWTINTGELFF. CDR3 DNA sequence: TGTGCCAACAGTTCAGGGTGGACTATTAACACCGGGGAGCTGTTTTTT.

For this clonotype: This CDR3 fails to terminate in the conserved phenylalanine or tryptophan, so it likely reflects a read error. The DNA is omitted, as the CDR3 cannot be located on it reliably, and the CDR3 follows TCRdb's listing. The CDR3 spells CASSSEDLEHFL. The chain recombines TRBV11-1 with TRBJ2-1; TRBD2, the table's D call, was not compared with the DNA. From its first to its last residue, the CDR3 has 12 amino acids. Germline V lookup: CDR1 SGHAT, CDR2 FQDESV (reference sequence).

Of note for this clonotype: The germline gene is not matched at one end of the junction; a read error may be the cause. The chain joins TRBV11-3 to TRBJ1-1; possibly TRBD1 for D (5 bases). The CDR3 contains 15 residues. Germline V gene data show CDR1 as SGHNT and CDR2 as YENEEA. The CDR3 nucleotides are TGTGTCAGCAGCTTAGGTCGACAGAGCAACACTGAAGCCTTCTTT. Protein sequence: CVSSLGRQSNTEAFF.

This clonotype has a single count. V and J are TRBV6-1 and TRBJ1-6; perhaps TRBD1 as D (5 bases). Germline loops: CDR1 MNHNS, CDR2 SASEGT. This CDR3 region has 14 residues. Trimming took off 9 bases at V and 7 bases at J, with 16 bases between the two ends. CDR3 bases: TGTGCCAGAAGCGTGGACATGGTAAATTCACCCCTCCACTTT. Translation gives CARSVDMVNSPLHF.

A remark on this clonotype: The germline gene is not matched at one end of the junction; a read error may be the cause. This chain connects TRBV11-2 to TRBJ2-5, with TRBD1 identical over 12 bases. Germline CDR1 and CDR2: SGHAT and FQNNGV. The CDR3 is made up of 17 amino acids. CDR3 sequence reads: CVSSSRPGQGARETQYF. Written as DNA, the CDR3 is TGTGTCAGCAGCTCCAGACCGGGACAGGGGGCGCGGGAGACCCAGTACTTC.

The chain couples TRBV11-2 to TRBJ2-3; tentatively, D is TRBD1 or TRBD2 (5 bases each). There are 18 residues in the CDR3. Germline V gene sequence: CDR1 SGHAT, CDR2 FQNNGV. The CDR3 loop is CTNSSTARGSYSTDTQYF. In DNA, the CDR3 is TGTACCAACAGCTCGACAGCGAGGGGTTCGTATAGCACAGATACGCAGTATTTT.

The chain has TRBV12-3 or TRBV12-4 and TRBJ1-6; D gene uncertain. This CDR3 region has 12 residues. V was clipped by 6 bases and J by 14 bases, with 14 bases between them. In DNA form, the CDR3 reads TGTGCCAGCAGCTCAGAGTTTCCATCCCTCCACTTT. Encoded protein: CASSSEFPSLHF.

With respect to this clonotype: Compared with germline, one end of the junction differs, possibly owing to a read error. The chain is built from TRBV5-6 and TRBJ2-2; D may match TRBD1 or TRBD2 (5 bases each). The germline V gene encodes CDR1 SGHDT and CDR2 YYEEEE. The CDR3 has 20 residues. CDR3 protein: CASSWGNSPTGLWNTEELLF. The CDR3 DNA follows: TGTGCCAGCAGCTGGGGGAACTCACCGACGGGGCTATGGAACACCGAGGAGCTGTTGTTT. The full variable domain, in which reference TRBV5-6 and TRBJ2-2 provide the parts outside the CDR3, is DAGVTQSPTHLIKTRGQQVTLRCSPKSGHDTVSWYQQALGQGPQFIFQYYEEEERQRGNFPDRFSGHQFPNYSSELNVNALLLGDSALYLCASSWGNSPTGLWNTEELLFGEGSRLTVL.

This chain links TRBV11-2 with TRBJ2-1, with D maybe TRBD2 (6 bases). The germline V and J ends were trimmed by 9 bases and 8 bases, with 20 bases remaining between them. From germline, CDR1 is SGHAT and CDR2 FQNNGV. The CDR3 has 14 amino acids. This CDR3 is CASTAGGVYDEQFF. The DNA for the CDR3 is TGTGCCAGTACCGCTGGCGGGGTATACGATGAGCAGTTCTTC.

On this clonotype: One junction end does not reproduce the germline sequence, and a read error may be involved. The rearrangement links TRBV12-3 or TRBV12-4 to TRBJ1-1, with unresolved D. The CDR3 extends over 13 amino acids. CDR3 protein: CASSFELNAGAFF. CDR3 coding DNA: TGCGCCAGCAGTTTCGAATTGAACGCTGGAGCTTTCTTT.

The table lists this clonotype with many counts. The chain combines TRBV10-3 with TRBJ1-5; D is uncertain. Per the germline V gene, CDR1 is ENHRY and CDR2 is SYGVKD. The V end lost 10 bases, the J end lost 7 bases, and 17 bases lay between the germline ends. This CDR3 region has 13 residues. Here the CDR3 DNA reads TGTGCCAGCCGACATCTTATTGAGCAGCCCCAGCATTTT. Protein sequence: CASRHLIEQPQHF.